This T cell receptor beta chain comes out of a study of graft-versus-host responses after intestinal transplantation. On the study more broadly: Grafts were multivisceral, liver-intestinal, or isolated intestinal.

The CDR3 covers 13 residues. The germline V gene has CDR1 MNHNY and CDR2 SVGAGI (reference sequence). V lost 9 bases to trimming and J lost 4 bases, with 16 bases between them. Findings of the study overall: There was an association between peak levels of circulating GvH clones and early post-transplant HvG declines. Allografts of patients with graft-donor T cell macrochimerism showed high graft-versus-host to host-versus-graft clone ratios. Researchers found GvH clones in recipient marrow, and some showed up first in ileum or blood.

To release intraepithelial and lamina propria lymphocytes, the graft tissue was processed. The assay was immunoSEQ multiplex PCR, and TCRdb's table has in-frame clones only and misses some. Counted here are about 13,000 clones, 74% occurring once; the ten biggest clones make up around 6.8%. On this clone: Its antigen is undetermined.

The sequenced sample was ileum tissue, obtained 16 days after intestinal transplant. The sequence was obtained from a human patient who received an intestinal transplant, so some T cells may come from the graft donor. The J gene is TRBJ2-7, the V gene TRBV6-6; possibly TRBD1 for D (6 bases). The DNA for the CDR3 is TGTGCCAGTTTACTGACAGGACTGTACGAGCAGTACTTC. It codes for CASLLTGLYEQYF.